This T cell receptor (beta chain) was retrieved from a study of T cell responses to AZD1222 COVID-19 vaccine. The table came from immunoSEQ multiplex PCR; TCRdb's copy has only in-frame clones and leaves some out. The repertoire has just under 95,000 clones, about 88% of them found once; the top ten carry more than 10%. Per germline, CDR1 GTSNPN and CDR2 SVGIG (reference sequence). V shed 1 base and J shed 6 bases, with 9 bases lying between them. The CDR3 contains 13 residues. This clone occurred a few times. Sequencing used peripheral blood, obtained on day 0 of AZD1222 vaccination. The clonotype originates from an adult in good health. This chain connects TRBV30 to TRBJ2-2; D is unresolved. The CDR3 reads CAWSDLMAGELFF. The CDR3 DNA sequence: TGTGCCTGGAGTGATCTTATGGCCGGGGAGCTGTTTTTT.